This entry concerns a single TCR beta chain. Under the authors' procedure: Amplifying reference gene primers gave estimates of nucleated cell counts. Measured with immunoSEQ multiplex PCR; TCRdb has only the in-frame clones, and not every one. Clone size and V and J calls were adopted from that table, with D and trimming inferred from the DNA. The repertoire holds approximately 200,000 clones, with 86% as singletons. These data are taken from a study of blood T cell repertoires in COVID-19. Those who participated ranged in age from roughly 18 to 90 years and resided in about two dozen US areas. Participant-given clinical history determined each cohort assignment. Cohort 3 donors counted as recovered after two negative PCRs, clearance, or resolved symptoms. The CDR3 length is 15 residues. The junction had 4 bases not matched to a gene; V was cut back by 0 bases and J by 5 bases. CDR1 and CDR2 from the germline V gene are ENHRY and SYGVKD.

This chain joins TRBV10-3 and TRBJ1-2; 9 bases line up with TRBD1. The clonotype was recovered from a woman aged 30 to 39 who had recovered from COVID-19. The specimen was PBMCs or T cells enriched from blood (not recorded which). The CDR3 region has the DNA TGTGCCATCAGTGAGTCGAGGGACAGGGCGTATGGCTACACCTTC. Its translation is CAISESRDRAYGYTF.